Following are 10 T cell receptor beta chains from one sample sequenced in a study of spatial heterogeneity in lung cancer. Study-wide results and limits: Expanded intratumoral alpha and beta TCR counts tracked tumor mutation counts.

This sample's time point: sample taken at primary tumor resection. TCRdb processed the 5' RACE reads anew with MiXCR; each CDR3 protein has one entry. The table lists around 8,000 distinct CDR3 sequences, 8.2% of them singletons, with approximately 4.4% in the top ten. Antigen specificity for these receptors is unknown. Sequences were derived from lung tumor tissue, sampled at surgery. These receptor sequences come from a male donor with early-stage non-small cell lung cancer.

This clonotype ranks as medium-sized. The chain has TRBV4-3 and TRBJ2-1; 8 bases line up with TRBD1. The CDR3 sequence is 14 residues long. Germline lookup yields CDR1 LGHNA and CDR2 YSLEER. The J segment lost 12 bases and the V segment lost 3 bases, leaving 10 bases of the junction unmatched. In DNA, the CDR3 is TGCGCCAGCAGCCACACCCAGGGGGCATTGCGGCAGTTCTTC. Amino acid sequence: CASSHTQGALRQFF.

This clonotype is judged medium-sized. DNA for the CDR3: TGTGCCAGCAGCCTGGTCCCGGGACAGGGGCGGGGGAATCAGCCCCAGCATTTT. Translation: CASSLVPGQGRGNQPQHF. J is TRBJ1-5 and V is TRBV12-3 or TRBV12-4; 10 bases line up with TRBD1. The CDR3 covers 18 residues. V lost 6 bases to trimming and J lost 4 bases; unmatched junction nucleotides: 15.

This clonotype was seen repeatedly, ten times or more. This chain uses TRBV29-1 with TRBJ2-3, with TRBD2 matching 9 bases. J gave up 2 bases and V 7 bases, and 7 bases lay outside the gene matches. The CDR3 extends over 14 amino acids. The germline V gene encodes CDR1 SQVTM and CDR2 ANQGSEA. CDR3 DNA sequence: TGCAGCGCCCTGACTAGCGGACTCACAGATACGCAGTATTTT. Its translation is CSALTSGLTDTQYF.

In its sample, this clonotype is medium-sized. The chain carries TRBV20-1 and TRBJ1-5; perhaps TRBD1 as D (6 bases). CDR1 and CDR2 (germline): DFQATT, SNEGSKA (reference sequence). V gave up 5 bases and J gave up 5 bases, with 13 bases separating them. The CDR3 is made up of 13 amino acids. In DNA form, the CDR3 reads TGCAGTGCTCGGACAGAGACTGATCAGCCCCAGCATTTT. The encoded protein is CSARTETDQPQHF.

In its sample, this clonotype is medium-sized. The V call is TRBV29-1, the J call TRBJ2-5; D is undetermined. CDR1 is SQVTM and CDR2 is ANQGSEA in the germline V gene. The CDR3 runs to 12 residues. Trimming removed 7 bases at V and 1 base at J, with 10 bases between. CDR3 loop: CSAFTGQETQYF. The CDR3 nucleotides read TGCAGCGCCTTTACCGGCCAAGAGACCCAGTACTTC.

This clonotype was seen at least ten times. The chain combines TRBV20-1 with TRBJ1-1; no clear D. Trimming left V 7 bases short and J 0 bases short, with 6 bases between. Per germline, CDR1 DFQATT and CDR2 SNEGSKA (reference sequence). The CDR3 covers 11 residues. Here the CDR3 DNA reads TGCAGTGGCGGGCTGAACACTGAAGCTTTCTTT. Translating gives CSGGLNTEAFF.

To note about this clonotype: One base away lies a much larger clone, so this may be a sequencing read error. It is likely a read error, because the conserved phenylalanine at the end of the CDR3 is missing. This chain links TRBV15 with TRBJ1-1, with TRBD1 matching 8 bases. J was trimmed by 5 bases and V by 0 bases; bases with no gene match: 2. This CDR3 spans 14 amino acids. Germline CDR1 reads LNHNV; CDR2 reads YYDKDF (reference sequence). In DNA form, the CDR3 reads TGTGCCACCAGCAGAGATACAGGGGGGACTGAAGCTTTCTAT. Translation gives CATSRDTGGTEAFY.

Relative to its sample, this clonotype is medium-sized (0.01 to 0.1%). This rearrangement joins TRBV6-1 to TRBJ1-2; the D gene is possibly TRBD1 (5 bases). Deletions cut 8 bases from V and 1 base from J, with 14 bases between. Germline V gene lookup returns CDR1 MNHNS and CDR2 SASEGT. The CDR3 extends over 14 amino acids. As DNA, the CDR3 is TGTGCCAGCGTTGGGGGTCGTGGTAACTATGGCTACACCTTC. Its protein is CASVGGRGNYGYTF.

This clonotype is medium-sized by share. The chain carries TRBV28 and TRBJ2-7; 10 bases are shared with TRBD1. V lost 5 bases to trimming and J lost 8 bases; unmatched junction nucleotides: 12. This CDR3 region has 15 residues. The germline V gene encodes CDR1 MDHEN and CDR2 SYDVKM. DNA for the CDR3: TGTGCCAGCAGTACAGCCGGACAGGGGGTTCTAAAGCAGTACTTC. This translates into CASSTAGQGVLKQYF.

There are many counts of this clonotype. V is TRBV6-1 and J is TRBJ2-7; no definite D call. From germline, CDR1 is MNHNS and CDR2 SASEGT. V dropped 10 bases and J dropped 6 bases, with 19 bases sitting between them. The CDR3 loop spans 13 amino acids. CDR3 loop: CATTVAAPIEQYF. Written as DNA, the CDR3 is TGTGCCACCACCGTGGCGGCCCCAATCGAGCAGTACTTC.